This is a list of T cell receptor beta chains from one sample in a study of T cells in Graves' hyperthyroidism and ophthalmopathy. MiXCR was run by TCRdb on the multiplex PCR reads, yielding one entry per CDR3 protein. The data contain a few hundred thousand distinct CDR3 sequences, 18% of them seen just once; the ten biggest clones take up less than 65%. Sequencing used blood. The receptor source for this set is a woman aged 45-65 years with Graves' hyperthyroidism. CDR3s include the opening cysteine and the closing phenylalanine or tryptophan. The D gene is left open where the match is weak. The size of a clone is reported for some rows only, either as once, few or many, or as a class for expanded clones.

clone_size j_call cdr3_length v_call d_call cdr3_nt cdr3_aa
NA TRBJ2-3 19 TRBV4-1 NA TGCGCCAGCAGCCAAGATGTTTATGGGGGCAGGGGGGACACAGATACGCAGTATTTT CASSQDVYGGRGDTDTQYF
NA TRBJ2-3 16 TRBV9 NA TGTGCCAGCAGCGCCTATAGCGGAGCTAGCACAGATACGCAGTATTTT CASSAYSGASTDTQYF
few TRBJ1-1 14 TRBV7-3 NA TGTGCCAGCAGCTTAACGGCCAGGGGCCATGAAGCTTTCTTT CASSLTARGHEAFF
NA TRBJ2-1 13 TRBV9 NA TGTGCCAGCAGCGTCTCACTTCGCAATGAGCAGTTCTTC CASSVSLRNEQFF
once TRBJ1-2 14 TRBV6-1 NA TGTGCCAGCAGTGAATTGGGTGTTGGAGATGGCTACACCTTC CASSELGVGDGYTF
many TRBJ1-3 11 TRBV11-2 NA TGTGCCAGCAGCTTATCTGTTCCCATATATTTT CASSLSVPIYF
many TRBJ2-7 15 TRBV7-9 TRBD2 TGTGCCAGCAGCTTCGGAGGTAGCGGGAGGGACGAGCAGTACTTC CASSFGGSGRDEQYF
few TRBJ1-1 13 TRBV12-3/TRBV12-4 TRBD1 TGTGCCAGCCCCGGGGCTCAGGGGGCGGCAGCTTTCTTT CASPGAQGAAAFF
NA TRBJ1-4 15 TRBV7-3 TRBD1 TGTGCCAGCAGCCAACAGACAGGGACTAATGAAAAACTGTTTTTT CASSQQTGTNEKLFF
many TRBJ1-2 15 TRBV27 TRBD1 TGTGCCAGCAGTTCATCGGGACAGGGGAACTATGGCTACACCTTC CASSSSGQGNYGYTF
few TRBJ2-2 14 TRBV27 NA TGTGCCACCTACCCGTCGGGGCATGCCGGGGAGCTGTTTTTT CATYPSGHAGELFF
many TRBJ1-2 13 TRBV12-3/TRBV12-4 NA TGTGCCAGCAGTTTAGGGTCAGGGTTAGGCTACACCTTC CASSLGSGLGYTF
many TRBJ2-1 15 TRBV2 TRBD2 TGTGCCAGCAGTGCTGGCAGCGGGAGGGCCAATGAGCAGTTCTTC CASSAGSGRANEQFF
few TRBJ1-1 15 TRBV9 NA TGTGCCAGCACCCTGGGCGCTTCAGAGATCACTGAAGCTTTCTTT CASTLGASEITEAFF
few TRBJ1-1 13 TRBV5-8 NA TGTGCCAGCAGGGTGAGGGGGTCCCCTGAAGCTTTCTTT CASRVRGSPEAFF
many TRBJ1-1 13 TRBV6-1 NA TGTGCCAGCAGTTACGATATGAACACTGAAGCTTTCTTT CASSYDMNTEAFF
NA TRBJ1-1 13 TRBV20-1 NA TGCAGTGCTGCCGGGGGCCTTGAGACTGAAGCTTTCTTT CSAAGGLETEAFF
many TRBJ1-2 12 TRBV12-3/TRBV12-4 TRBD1 TGTGCCAGCAGTGTCGGACAGGCGGGCTACACCTTC CASSVGQAGYTF
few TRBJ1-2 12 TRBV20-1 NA TGCAGTGCTAGACCCGACACGGGAGGCTACACCTTC CSARPDTGGYTF
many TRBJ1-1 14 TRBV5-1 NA TGCGCCAGCAGCTCGGGCGAATGGAACACTGAAGCTTTCTTT CASSSGEWNTEAFF
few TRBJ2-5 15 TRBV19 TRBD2 TGTGCCAGTAGTACGGGGGACCCTAGCGGGACCTCCCAGTACTTC CASSTGDPSGTSQYF
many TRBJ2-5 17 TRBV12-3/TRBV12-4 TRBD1 TGTGCCAGCAGTCTTACCTACAGGGGTGCCGACGTGGAGACCCAGTACTTC CASSLTYRGADVETQYF
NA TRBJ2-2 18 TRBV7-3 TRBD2 TGTGCCAGCAGCTTAAAATCACTTCCTAGCGGGAACACCGGGGAGCTGTTTTTT CASSLKSLPSGNTGELFF
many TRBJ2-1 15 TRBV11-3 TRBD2 TGTGCCAGCAGCCAGACTAGCGGATCCTACAATGAGCAGTTCTTC CASSQTSGSYNEQFF
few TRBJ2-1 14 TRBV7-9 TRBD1 TGTGCCAGCAGCACCGGGACAGGTCAGAGTGAGCAGTTCTTC CASSTGTGQSEQFF
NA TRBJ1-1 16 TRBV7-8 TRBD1 TGTGCCAGCAGCTACGGGACAGGGGGCGTGGACACTGAAGCTTTCTTT CASSYGTGGVDTEAFF
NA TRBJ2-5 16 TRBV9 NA TGTGCCAGCAGCGTAGCCCGAGGGGGGATGGGAGAGACCCAGTACTTC CASSVARGGMGETQYF
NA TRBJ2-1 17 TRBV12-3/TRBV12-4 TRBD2 TGTGCCAGCAGGCCCAGGACTAGCGGGGATACCTACAATGAGCAGTTCTTC CASRPRTSGDTYNEQFF
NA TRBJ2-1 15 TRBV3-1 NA TGTGCCAGCAGCCAATCGGGCACAAGCTACAATGAGCAGTTCTTC CASSQSGTSYNEQFF
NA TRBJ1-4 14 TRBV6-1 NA TGTGCCAGCAGAAAGACTTCGAGTAATGAAAAACTGTTTTTT CASRKTSSNEKLFF
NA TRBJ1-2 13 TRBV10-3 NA TGTGCCATCAGTGATCAGGAAATCTATGGCTACACCTTC CAISDQEIYGYTF
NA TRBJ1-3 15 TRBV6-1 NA TGTGCCAGCAGTGAAGCGCTAGTCTCTGGAAACACCATATATTTT CASSEALVSGNTIYF
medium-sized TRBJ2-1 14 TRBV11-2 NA TGTGCCAGCAGCTTATACCAGACCACCAATGAGCAGTTCTTC CASSLYQTTNEQFF
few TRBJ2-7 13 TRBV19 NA TGTGCCAGTAGTAGGGAGAGATCCTACGAGCAGTACTTC CASSRERSYEQYF
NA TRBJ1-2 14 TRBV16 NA TGTGCCAGCAGCCAATCTCAGGGAAACTATGGCTACACCTTC CASSQSQGNYGYTF
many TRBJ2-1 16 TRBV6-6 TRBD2 TGTGCCAGCAGTTACTCGATAGCGGGAGGGGGCAATGAGCAGTTCTTC CASSYSIAGGGNEQFF
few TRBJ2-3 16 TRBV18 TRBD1 TGTGCCAGCTCACCACCGGGACAGGGAGACACAGATACGCAGTATTTT CASSPPGQGDTDTQYF
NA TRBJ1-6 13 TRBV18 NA TGTGCCAGCCCACCTTATGCTAATTCACCCCTCCACTTT CASPPYANSPLHF
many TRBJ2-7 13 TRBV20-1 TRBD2 TGCAGTGCTCAGCGGGAGGATTCCTACGAGCAGTACTTC CSAQREDSYEQYF
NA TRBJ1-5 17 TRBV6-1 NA TGTGCCAGCAGTGAAGCGCTTCCGGGGGATAGCAATCAGCCCCAGCATTTT CASSEALPGDSNQPQHF
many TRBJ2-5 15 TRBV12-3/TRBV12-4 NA TGTGCCAGCAGTATCAGGGACTCAGGACGGGAGACCCAGTACTTC CASSIRDSGRETQYF